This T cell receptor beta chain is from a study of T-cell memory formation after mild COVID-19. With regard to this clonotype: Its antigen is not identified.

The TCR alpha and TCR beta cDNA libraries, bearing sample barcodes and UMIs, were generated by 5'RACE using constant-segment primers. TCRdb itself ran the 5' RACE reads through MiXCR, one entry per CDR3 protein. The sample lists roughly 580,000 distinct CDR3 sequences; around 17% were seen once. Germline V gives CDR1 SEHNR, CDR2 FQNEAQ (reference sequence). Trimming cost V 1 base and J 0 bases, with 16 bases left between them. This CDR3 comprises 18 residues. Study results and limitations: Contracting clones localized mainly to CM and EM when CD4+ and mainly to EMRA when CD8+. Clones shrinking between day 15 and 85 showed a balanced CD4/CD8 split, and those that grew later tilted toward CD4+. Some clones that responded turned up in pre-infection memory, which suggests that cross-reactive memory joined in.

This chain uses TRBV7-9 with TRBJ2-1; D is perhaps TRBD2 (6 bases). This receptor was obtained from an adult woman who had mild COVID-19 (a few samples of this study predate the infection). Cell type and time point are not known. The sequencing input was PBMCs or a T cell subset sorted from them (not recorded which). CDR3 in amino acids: CASSLVGGGPSSYNEQFF. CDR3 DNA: TGTGCCAGCAGCTTAGTGGGAGGCGGGCCAAGCTCCTACAATGAGCAGTTCTTC.